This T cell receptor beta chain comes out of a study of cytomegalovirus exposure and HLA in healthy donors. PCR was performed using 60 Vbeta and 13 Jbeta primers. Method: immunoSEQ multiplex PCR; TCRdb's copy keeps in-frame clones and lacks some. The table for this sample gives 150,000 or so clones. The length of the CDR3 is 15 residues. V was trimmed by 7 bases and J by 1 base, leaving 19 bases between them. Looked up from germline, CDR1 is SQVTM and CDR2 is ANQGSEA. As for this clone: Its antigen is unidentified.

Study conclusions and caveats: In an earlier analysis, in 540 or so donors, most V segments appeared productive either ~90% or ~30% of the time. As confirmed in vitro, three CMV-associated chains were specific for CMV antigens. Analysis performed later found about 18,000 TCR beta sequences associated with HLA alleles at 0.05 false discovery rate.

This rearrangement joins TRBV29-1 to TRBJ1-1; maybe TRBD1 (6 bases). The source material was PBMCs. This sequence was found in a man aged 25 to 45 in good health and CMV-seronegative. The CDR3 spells CSARRNREGNTEAFF. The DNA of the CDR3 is TGCAGCGCCCGGCGTAACAGGGAAGGGAACACTGAAGCTTTCTTT. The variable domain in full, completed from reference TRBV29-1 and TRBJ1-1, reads SAVISQKPSRDICQRGTSLTIQCQVDSQVTMMFWYRQQPGQSLTLIATANQGSEATYESGFVIDKFPISRPNLTFSTLTVSNMSPEDSSIYLCSARRNREGNTEAFFGQGTRLTVV.